The rows below give T cell receptor beta chains drawn from one sample of a study of shared clonotypes between healthy human individuals. The protocol was immunoSEQ multiplex PCR, while the TCRdb copy is restricted to in-frame clones and leaves out a portion. The data show 1.5 million to 2.5 million clones, about 95% seen once. The specimen sequenced was naive CD8+ T cells sorted from blood. These receptors originate from a man aged 18 to 29 in good health. The CDR3 runs from the conserved cysteine through the conserved F or W. The D gene is left open where the match is weak. Size values are once, few and many counts, or a class for expanded clones, and some rows have none.

.,TRBD2,TRBJ2-1,TRBV4-1,CASSLAGLEQFF,TGCGCCAGCAGCCTAGCGGGTCTTGAGCAGTTCTTC
.,.,TRBJ2-7,TRBV15,CATSYPEGHEQYF,TGTGCCACCAGCTATCCTGAGGGGCACGAGCAGTACTTC
.,.,TRBJ2-7,TRBV7-7,CASSPLGGQGASYEQYF,TGTGCTAGCAGCCCCCTGGGGGGGCAGGGGGCATCCTACGAGCAGTACTTC
few,.,TRBJ1-2,TRBV11-2,CASSSEGPANYGYTF,TGTGCCAGCAGCTCCGAGGGACCAGCTAACTATGGCTACACCTTC
.,.,TRBJ1-2,TRBV7-9,CASSLVGAYGFVGYTF,TGTGCCAGCAGCTTAGTTGGGGCGTACGGGTTTGTTGGCTACACCTTC
.,.,TRBJ2-7,TRBV2,CASSELVGAGIPYEQYF,TGTGCCAGCAGTGAATTGGTGGGGGCGGGTATTCCCTACGAGCAGTACTTC
.,TRBD2,TRBJ2-5,TRBV2,CASKKGGGVKETQYF,TGTGCCAGCAAGAAGGGCGGGGGAGTCAAAGAGACCCAGTACTTC
.,.,TRBJ2-2,TRBV7-6,CASSENSGPAGELFF,TGTGCCAGCAGCGAAAACAGTGGTCCAGCCGGGGAGCTGTTTTTT
.,TRBD2,TRBJ2-3,TRBV7-9,CASSPRLAEYTDTQYF,TGTGCCAGCAGCCCCCGACTAGCGGAATACACAGATACGCAGTATTTT
.,TRBD1,TRBJ2-7,TRBV5-1,CASSLTGQGKGWAYEQYF,TGCGCCAGCAGCCTGACAGGACAGGGGAAAGGGTGGGCCTACGAGCAGTACTTC
.,.,TRBJ1-1,TRBV6-5,CASSYSEGITEAFF,TGTGCCAGCAGTTACTCAGAGGGGATCACTGAAGCTTTCTTT
once,.,TRBJ1-2,TRBV7-2,CASSSFDSGGPYTF,TGTGCCAGCAGCTCCTTCGACAGCGGAGGGCCCTACACCTTC
.,TRBD1,TRBJ2-7,TRBV28,CASSFTGGRYEQYF,TGTGCCAGCAGTTTCACAGGGGGCAGATACGAGCAGTACTTC
.,.,TRBJ2-7,TRBV19,CASSIDQEGNYEQYF,TGTGCCAGTAGTATAGATCAGGAGGGTAACTACGAGCAGTACTTC
.,TRBD1,TRBJ1-1,TRBV28,CASSGDRVVTEAFF,TGTGCCAGCAGTGGGGACAGGGTAGTAACTGAAGCTTTCTTT
.,.,TRBJ1-2,TRBV18,CASSAAGGDYGYTF,TGTGCCAGCTCAGCCGCGGGGGGCGACTATGGCTACACCTTC
few,.,TRBJ1-5,TRBV6-1,CASRGEGLFQPQHF,TGTGCCAGCAGGGGGGAGGGGCTTTTTCAGCCCCAGCATTTT
.,.,TRBJ2-1,TRBV4-3,CASSQEDSSYNEQFF,TGCGCCAGCAGCCAAGAGGATAGCTCCTACAATGAGCAGTTCTTC
once,TRBD1,TRBJ1-1,TRBV30,CAWSPQGWTEAFF,TGTGCCTGGAGTCCACAGGGGTGGACTGAAGCTTTCTTT
.,.,TRBJ1-4,TRBV7-6,CASSLGAGVSTNEKLFF,TGTGCCAGCAGCTTAGGCGCGGGGGTGTCGACTAATGAAAAACTGTTTTTT
.,.,TRBJ2-1,TRBV6-5,CASSYGQANEQFF,TGTGCCAGCAGTTACGGCCAGGCCAATGAGCAGTTCTTC
.,.,TRBJ2-3,TRBV7-3,CASSLGITGTDTQYF,TGTGCCAGCAGCTTAGGAATCACTGGCACGGATACGCAGTATTTT
.,TRBD1,TRBJ2-7,TRBV19,CASSMRDSGYEQYF,TGTGCCAGTAGTATGAGGGACAGCGGTTACGAGCAGTACTTC
.,.,TRBJ2-7,TRBV5-5,CASSPGNGGPYEQYF,TGTGCCAGCAGCCCTGGAAACGGGGGGCCCTACGAGCAGTACTTC
.,TRBD2,TRBJ2-1,TRBV9,CASSSGSGTYNEQFF,TGTGCCAGCAGTTCGGGTAGCGGGACCTACAATGAGCAGTTCTTC
.,.,TRBJ1-2,TRBV7-9,CASSLQPERLMYTF,TGTGCCAGCAGCTTACAGCCCGAGCGCTTAATGTACACCTTC
.,TRBD1,TRBJ1-2,TRBV7-9,CASSSLDRGMSYGYTF,TGTGCCAGCAGCTCTCTGGACAGGGGGATGAGCTATGGCTACACCTTC
.,.,TRBJ2-2,TRBV19,CASSIVGGSTGELFF,TGTGCCAGTAGTATAGTTGGAGGTTCCACCGGGGAGCTGTTTTTT
.,TRBD1,TRBJ2-7,TRBV4-1,CASSQTGQGYEQYF,TGCGCCAGCAGCCAGACAGGACAGGGCTACGAGCAGTACTTC
.,.,TRBJ2-3,TRBV7-9,CASSLTVVDTQYF,TGTGCCAGCAGCTTAACCGTCGTGGATACGCAGTATTTT
.,.,TRBJ1-2,TRBV10-2,CASGGGLQNTF,TGCGCCAGCGGGGGCGGGCTGCAGAACACCTTC
few,.,TRBJ1-2,TRBV9,CASSVVQGSGYTF,TGTGCCAGCAGCGTAGTGCAGGGGAGCGGCTACACCTTC
.,.,TRBJ1-1,TRBV6-6,CASSYGGENTEAFF,TGTGCCAGCAGTTATGGAGGGGAGAACACTGAAGCTTTCTTT
.,.,TRBJ2-3,TRBV14,CASSRTDQPFTDTQYF,TGTGCCAGCAGCCGGACAGACCAGCCCTTCACAGATACGCAGTATTTT
.,TRBD1,TRBJ2-7,TRBV5-6,CASSLLYLDRGAYEQYF,TGTGCCAGCAGCTTGCTCTATCTGGACAGGGGGGCCTACGAGCAGTACTTC
.,TRBD1,TRBJ1-2,TRBV19,CASSIPATGGVNYGYTF,TGTGCCAGTAGTATACCCGCCACAGGGGGCGTCAACTATGGCTACACCTTC
.,.,TRBJ2-7,TRBV28,CASSLGQGYEQYF,TGTGCCAGCAGTTTGGGGCAGGGCTACGAGCAGTACTTC
.,.,TRBJ1-6,TRBV11-2,CASSPGFGQRILRNSPLHF,TGTGCCAGCAGCCCTGGGTTCGGACAGAGGATACTTAGGAATTCACCCCTCCACTTT
.,.,TRBJ1-4,TRBV5-1,CASSLVRGDEKLFF,TGCGCCAGCAGCTTGGTGAGGGGGGATGAAAAACTGTTTTTT
.,.,TRBJ2-7,TRBV14,CASSQGGLPWGEQYF,TGTGCCAGCAGCCAAGGAGGACTACCCTGGGGCGAGCAGTACTTC
.,TRBD1,TRBJ1-2,TRBV30,CAWSETGNYGYTF,TGTGCCTGGAGCGAGACAGGGAACTATGGCTACACCTTC
few,.,TRBJ2-7,TRBV28,CASSLSSYEQYF,TGTGCCAGCAGTTTAAGCTCCTACGAGCAGTACTTC
.,.,TRBJ2-1,TRBV6-5,CASSASPSTYNEQFF,TGTGCCAGCAGTGCCTCCCCGTCGACCTACAATGAGCAGTTCTTC
.,TRBD1,TRBJ2-7,TRBV10-2,CASSGAGGYEQYF,TGCGCCAGCAGTGGAGCAGGGGGCTACGAGCAGTACTTC
.,.,TRBJ1-5,TRBV5-8,CASSLQGSNQPQHF,TGTGCCAGCAGCTTACAGGGTAGCAATCAGCCCCAGCATTTT
once,.,TRBJ2-2,TRBV7-9,CASSLVLGTGELFF,TGTGCCAGCAGCTTAGTGTTGGGCACCGGGGAGCTGTTTTTT
.,.,TRBJ1-2,TRBV6-1,CASSGGLGTFWGYTF,TGTGCCAGCAGTGGGGGCCTCGGGACCTTTTGGGGCTACACCTTC
.,TRBD2,TRBJ2-2,TRBV5-1,CASSLGVAGDNTGELFF,TGCGCCAGCAGCTTGGGGGTAGCGGGAGATAACACCGGGGAGCTGTTTTTT
.,.,TRBJ1-2,TRBV2,CASTHADGYTF,TGTGCCAGCACTCACGCGGATGGCTACACCTTC
.,.,TRBJ2-1,TRBV7-3,CASSPTLASSYNEQFF,TGTGCCAGCAGCCCAACCCTAGCCTCCTCCTACAATGAGCAGTTCTTC
.,.,TRBJ2-7,TRBV15,CATSSVTGSYEQYF,TGTGCCACCAGCAGCGTCACAGGCTCCTACGAGCAGTACTTC
.,TRBD1,TRBJ2-2,TRBV7-8,CASSLGQGWNTGELFF,TGTGCCAGCAGCTTAGGACAGGGGTGGAACACCGGGGAGCTGTTTTTT
.,TRBD1,TRBJ2-7,TRBV11-2,CASSLVVGTERDEQYF,TGTGCCAGCAGCTTAGTGGTGGGGACAGAAAGGGACGAGCAGTACTTC
.,.,TRBJ2-4,TRBV19,CASSPNSPIQYF,TGTGCCAGTAGCCCGAACAGTCCCATTCAGTACTTC
.,.,TRBJ1-2,TRBV5-4,CASRHDRGYTF,TGTGCCAGCAGACATGATCGGGGCTACACCTTC
.,TRBD2,TRBJ2-3,TRBV5-4,CASSLQAGGLMATDTQYF,TGTGCCAGCAGCTTGCAAGCGGGAGGGCTAATGGCGACAGATACGCAGTATTTT
.,.,TRBJ2-3,TRBV30,CAWSRGLSTDTQYF,TGTGCCTGGAGTCGGGGGCTTAGCACAGATACGCAGTATTTT
.,TRBD2,TRBJ2-5,TRBV7-2,CASSLLAGHQETQYF,TGTGCCAGCAGCTTACTAGCGGGTCATCAAGAGACCCAGTACTTC
once,TRBD2,TRBJ2-3,TRBV2,CASNPPLAGVFADTQYF,TGTGCCAGCAACCCTCCTCTAGCGGGAGTTTTCGCAGATACGCAGTATTTT